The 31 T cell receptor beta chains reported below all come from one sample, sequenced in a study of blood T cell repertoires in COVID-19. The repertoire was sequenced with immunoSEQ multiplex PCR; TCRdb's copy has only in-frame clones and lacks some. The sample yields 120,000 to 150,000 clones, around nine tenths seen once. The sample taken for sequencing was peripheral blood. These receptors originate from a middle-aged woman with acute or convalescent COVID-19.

The CDR3 protein is CASREGDETYNEQFF. The CDR3 coding sequence is TGTGCCAGCAGAGAGGGGGACGAAACCTACAATGAGCAGTTCTTC. The genes are TRBV6-6 and TRBJ2-1, with D perhaps matching TRBD1 (6 bases). Germline CDR1 MNHNY, CDR2 SVGAGI (reference sequence). V gave up 6 bases and J gave up 2 bases, with 14 bases separating them. The CDR3 is made up of 15 amino acids.

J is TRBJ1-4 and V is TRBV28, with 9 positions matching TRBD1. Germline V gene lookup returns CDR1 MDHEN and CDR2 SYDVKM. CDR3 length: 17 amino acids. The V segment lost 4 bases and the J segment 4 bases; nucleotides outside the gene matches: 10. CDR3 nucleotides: TGTGCCAGCAGTTCTCGACCCGGACAGGGGTTTAATGAAAAACTGTTTTTT. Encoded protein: CASSSRPGQGFNEKLFF.

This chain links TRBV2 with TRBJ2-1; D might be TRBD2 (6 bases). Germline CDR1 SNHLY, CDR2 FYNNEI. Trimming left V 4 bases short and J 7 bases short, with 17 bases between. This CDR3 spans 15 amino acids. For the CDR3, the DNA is TGTGCCAGCAGTGTAACCCGGAGTGGAGGGAATGAGCAGTTCTTC. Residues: CASSVTRSGGNEQFF.

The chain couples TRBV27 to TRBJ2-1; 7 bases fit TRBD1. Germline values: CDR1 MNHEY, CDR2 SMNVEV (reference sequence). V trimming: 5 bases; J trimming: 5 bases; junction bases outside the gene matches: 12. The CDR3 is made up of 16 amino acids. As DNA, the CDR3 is TGTGCCAGCAGTCCCGGGACAGCACCTACCAACAATGAGCAGTTCTTC. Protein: CASSPGTAPTNNEQFF.

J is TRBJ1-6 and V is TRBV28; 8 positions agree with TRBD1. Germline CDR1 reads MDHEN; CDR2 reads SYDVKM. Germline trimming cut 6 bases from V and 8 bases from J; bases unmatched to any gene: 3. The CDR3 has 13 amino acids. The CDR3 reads CASRGQVYSPLHF. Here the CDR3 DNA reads TGTGCCAGCAGGGGACAGGTTTATTCACCCCTCCACTTT.

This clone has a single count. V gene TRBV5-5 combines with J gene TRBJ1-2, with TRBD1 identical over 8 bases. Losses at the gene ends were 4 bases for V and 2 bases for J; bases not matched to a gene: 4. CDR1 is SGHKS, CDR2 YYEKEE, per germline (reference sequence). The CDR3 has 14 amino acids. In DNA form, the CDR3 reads TGTGCCAGCAGCCTGGACAGGGCGAACTATGGCTACACCTTC. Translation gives CASSLDRANYGYTF. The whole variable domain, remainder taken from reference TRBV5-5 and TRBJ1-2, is DAGVTQSPTHLIKTRGQQVTLRCSPISGHKSVSWYQQVLGQGPQFIFQYYEKEERGRGNFPDRFSARQFPNYSSELNVNALLLGDSALYLCASSLDRANYGYTFGSGTRLTVV.

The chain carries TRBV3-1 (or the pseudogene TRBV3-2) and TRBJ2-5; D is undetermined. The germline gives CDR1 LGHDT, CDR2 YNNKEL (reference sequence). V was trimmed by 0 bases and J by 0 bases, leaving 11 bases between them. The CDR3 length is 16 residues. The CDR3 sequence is CASSQDQPKYQETQYF. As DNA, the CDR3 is TGTGCCAGCAGCCAAGATCAACCTAAGTACCAAGAGACCCAGTACTTC.

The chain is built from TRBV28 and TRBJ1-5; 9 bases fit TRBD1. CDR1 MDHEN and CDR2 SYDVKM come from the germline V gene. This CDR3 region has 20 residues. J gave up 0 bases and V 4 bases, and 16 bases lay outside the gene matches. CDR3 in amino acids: CASSSFYEGQGGNSNQPQHF. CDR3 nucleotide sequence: TGTGCCAGCAGTTCATTTTATGAGGGACAGGGCGGGAATAGCAATCAGCCCCAGCATTTT.

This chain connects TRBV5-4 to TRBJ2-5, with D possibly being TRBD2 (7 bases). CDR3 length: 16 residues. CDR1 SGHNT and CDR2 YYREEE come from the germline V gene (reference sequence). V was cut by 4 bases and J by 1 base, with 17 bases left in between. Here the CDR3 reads CASSLGGGHPQETQYF. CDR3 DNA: TGTGCCAGCAGCCTAGGGGGGGGGCACCCCCAAGAGACCCAGTACTTC. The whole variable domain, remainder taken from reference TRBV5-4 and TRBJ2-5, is ETGVTQSPTHLIKTRGQQVTLRCSSQSGHNTVSWYQQALGQGPQFIFQYYREEENGRGNFPPRFSGLQFPNYSSELNVNALELDDSALYLCASSLGGGHPQETQYFGPGTRLLVL.

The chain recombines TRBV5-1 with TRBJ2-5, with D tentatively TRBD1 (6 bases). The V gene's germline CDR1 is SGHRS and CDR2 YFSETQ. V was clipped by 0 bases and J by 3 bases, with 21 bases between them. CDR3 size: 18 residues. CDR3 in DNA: TGCGCCAGCAGCTTGGTGGAGCAGGGGCCGCTCCTCAAAGAGACCCAGTACTTC. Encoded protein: CASSLVEQGPLLKETQYF.

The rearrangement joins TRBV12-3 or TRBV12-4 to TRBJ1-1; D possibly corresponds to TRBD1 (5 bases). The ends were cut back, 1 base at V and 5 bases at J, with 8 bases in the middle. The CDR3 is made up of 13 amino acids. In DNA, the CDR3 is TGTGCCAGCAGTTTAGAACAGGCGACTGAAGCTTTCTTT. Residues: CASSLEQATEAFF.

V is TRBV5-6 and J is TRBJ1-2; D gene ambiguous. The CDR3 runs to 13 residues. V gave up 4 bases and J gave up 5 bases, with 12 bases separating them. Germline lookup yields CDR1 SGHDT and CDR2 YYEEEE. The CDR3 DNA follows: TGTGCCAGCAGCACCGCCGCCAGTTATGGCTACACCTTC. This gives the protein CASSTAASYGYTF. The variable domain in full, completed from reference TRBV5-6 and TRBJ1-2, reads DAGVTQSPTHLIKTRGQQVTLRCSPKSGHDTVSWYQQALGQGPQFIFQYYEEEERQRGNFPDRFSGHQFPNYSSELNVNALLLGDSALYLCASSTAASYGYTFGSGTRLTVV.

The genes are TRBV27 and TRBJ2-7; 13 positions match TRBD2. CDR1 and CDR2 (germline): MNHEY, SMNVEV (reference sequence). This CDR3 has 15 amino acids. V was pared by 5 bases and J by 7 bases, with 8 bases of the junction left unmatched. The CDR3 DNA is TGTGCCAGCAGTCCCGGACTAGCGGGAGTGGGGGAGCAGTACTTC. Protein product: CASSPGLAGVGEQYF.

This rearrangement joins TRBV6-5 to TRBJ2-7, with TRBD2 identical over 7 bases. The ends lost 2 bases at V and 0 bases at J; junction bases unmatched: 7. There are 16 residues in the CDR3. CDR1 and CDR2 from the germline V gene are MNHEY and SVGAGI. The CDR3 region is CASSYRQRGGSYEQYF. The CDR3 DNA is TGTGCCAGCAGTTACCGACAGCGGGGTGGCTCCTACGAGCAGTACTTC.

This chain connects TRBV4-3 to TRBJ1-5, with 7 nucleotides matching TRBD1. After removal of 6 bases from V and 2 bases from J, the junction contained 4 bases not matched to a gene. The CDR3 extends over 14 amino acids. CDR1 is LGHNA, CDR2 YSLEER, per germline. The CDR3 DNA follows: TGCGCCAGCAGTGAGGGGACAGGCAATCAGCCCCAGCATTTT. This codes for CASSEGTGNQPQHF.

Here the CDR3 reads CASSQEGLSSYEQYF. The DNA for the CDR3 is TGTGCCAGCAGCCAAGAGGGACTTAGCTCCTACGAGCAGTACTTC. The chain carries TRBV4-2 and TRBJ2-7, with TRBD2 as a possible D gene (6 bases). Germline loops: CDR1 LGHNA, CDR2 YNFKEQ. The V gene lost 0 bases and the J gene lost 0 bases, with 9 bases spanning the gap. This CDR3 contains 15 residues.

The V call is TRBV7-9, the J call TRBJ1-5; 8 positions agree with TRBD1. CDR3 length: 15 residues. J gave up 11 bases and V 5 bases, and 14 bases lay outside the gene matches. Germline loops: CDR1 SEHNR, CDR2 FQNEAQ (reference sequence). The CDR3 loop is CASSDSGTGDDSQHF. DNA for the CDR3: TGTGCCAGCAGCGATTCCGGGACAGGCGATGATTCCCAGCATTTT.

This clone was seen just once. CDR3 sequence reads: CASSLQGFDYTF. CDR3 sequence (DNA): TGTGCCAGCAGCCTTCAGGGGTTCGACTACACCTTC. The chain has TRBV3-1 (or the pseudogene TRBV3-2) and TRBJ1-2; weak D call: TRBD1 (6 bases). CDR3 length equals 12 residues. Trimming left V 4 bases short and J 10 bases short, with 13 bases between. CDR1 LGHDT and CDR2 YNNKEL come from the germline V gene (reference sequence).

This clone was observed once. The CDR3 protein is CASSPIQGGQQGGYTF. In nucleotides, the CDR3 is TGTGCCAGCTCACCAATTCAGGGGGGACAGCAAGGTGGCTACACCTTC. The V gene is TRBV18, the J gene TRBJ1-2; 7 nucleotides agree with TRBD1. Germline CDR1 is KGHSH and CDR2 is LQKENI. After removal of 2 bases from V and 7 bases from J, the junction contained 13 bases not matched to a gene. The CDR3 length is 16 residues.

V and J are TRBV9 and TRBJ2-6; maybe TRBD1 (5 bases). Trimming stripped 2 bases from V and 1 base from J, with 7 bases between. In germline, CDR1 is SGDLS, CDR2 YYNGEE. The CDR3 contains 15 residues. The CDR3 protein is CASSVRGSGANVLTF. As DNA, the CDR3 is TGTGCCAGCAGCGTTAGGGGATCTGGGGCCAACGTCCTGACTTTC.

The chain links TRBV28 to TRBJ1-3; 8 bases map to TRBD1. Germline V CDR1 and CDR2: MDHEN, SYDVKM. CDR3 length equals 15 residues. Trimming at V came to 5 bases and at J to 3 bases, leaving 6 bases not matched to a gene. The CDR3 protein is CASSPGQGSGNTIYF. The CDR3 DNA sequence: TGTGCCAGCAGTCCCGGACAGGGTAGTGGAAACACCATATATTTT. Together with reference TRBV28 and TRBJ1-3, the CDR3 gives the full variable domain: DVKVTQSSRYLVKRTGEKVFLECVQDMDHENMFWYRQDPGLGLRLIYFSYDVKMKEKGDIPEGYSVSREKKERFSLILESASTNQTSMYLCASSPGQGSGNTIYFGEGSWLTVV.

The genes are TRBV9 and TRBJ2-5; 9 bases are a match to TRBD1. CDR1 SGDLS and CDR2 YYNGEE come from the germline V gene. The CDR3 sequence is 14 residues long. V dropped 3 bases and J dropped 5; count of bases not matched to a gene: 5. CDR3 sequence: CASSAQGAWETQYF. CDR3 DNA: TGTGCCAGCAGCGCACAGGGGGCATGGGAGACCCAGTACTTC.

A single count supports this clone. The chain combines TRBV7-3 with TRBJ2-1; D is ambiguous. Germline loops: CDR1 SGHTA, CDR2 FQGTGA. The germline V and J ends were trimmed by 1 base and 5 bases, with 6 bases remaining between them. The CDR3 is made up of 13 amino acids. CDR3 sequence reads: CASSLSRDNEQFF. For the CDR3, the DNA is TGTGCCAGCAGCTTAAGTCGGGACAATGAGCAGTTCTTC.

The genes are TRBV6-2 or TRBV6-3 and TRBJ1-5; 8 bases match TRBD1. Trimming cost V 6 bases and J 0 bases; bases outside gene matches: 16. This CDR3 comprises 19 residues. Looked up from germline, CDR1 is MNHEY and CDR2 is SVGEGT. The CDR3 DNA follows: TGTGCCAGCAGCACCCCCCGGGACAGGCTTTTCTCTAGCAATCAGCCCCAGCATTTT. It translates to CASSTPRDRLFSSNQPQHF.

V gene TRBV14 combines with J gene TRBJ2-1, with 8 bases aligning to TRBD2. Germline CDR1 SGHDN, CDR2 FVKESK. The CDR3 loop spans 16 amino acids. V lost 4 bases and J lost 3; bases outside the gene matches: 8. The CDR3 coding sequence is TGTGCCAGCAGCCCAACTAGCGGCCCTGACTACAATGAGCAGTTCTTC. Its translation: CASSPTSGPDYNEQFF.

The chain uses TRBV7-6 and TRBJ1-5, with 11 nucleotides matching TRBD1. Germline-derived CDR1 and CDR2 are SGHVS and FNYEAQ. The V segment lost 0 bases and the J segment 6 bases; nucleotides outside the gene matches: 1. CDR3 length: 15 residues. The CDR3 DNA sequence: TGTGCCAGCAGCTTAGCCGGGACAGGGGGTCAGCCCCAGCATTTT. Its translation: CASSLAGTGGQPQHF.

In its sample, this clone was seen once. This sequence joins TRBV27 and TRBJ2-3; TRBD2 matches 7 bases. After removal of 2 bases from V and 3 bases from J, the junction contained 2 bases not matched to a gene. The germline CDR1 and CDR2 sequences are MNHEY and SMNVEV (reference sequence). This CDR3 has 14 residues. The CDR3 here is CASSLLGLTDTQYF. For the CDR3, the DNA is TGTGCCAGCAGTTTACTGGGACTAACAGATACGCAGTATTTT.

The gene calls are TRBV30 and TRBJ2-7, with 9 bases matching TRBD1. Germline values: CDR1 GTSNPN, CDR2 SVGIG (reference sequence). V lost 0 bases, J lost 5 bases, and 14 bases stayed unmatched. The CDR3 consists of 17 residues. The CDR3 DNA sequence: TGTGCCTGGAGTGTACAATACGGCCCGGGACAGGGTAACGAGCAGTACTTC. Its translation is CAWSVQYGPGQGNEQYF.

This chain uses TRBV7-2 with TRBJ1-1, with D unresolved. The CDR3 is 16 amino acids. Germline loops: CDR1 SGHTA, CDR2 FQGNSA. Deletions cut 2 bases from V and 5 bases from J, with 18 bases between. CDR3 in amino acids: CASSLLSWIAVTEAFF. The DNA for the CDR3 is TGTGCCAGCAGCTTACTTTCTTGGATCGCGGTGACTGAAGCTTTCTTT.

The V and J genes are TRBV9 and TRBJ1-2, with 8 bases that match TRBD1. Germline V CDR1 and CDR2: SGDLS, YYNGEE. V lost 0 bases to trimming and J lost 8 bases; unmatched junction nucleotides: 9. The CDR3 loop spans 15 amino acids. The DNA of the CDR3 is TGTGCCAGCAGCGTAGCCCCGACAGGGGAGGGAGGCTACACCTTC. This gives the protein CASSVAPTGEGGYTF.

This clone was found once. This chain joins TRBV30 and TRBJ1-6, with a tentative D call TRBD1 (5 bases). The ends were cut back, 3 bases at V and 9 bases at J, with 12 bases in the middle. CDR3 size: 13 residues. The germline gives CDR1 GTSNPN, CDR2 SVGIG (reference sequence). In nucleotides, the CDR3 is TGTGCCTGGAGCCCCAGCGGGGGTTCACCCCTCCACTTT. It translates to CAWSPSGGSPLHF.